The clone carrying this T cell receptor (beta chain) was counted a few times. After removal of 8 bases from V and 9 bases from J, the junction contained 15 bases not matched to a gene. Looked up from germline, CDR1 is MNHEY and CDR2 is SMNVEV (reference sequence). CDR3 length: 15 residues. The data are from a study of blood T cell repertoires in COVID-19. Across the whole study: COVID-19 samples, acute and convalescent, were from the United States, Italy and Spain. In each case, the material was cDNA or gDNA derived from T cells, B-cell-depleted T cells, or PBMCs.

Authors' analysis steps: Amplification from reference gene primers served as the basis for estimated nucleated cell counts. The method was immunoSEQ multiplex PCR; TCRdb's version includes in-frame clones alone and lacks a portion of them. V, J and clone size were drawn from that table, and D and trimming were deduced from the DNA. The sample consists of some 260,000 clones, roughly 84% of them appearing once. This sequence joins TRBV27 and TRBJ2-1, with 8 nucleotides matching TRBD2. This TCR was recovered from a woman between 18 and 29 years old with acute or convalescent COVID-19. The sequencing sample was made of peripheral blood. CDR3 in amino acids: CASGSSGTSYAEQFF. The CDR3 region has the DNA TGTGCCAGCGGCTCGTCGGGGACTAGTTACGCTGAGCAGTTCTTC.